This entry describes one TCR beta chain. Antigen: not known. Time point given: late sampling 161 to 241 days after vaccination in three convalescent patients. Documented treatment: approximately 9-day PBMC culture with coronavirus spike peptide pools or control peptides (ViraFEST assay). This entry belongs to a study of vaccination and CD4 T cells after COVID-19. In the study overall: Convalescent patients were SARS-CoV-2 positive by nasal swab PCR; nine or ten mild, one severe. Overlapping SARS-CoV-2, HCoV-NL63, HCoV-OC43 and HCoV-229E spike peptides stimulated the cells.

With the Oncomine TCR Beta short-read assay, DNA from cultured CD4+ T cells was sequenced. TCRdb used MiXCR to reprocess the PCR reads, holding one entry per CDR3 protein. The data contain 15,000 to 20,000 distinct CDR3 sequences, approximately 54% of them singletons. Germline V gene sequence: CDR1 SGHTA, CDR2 FQGNSA. The CDR3 is 12 residues long. V was pared by 4 bases and J by 4 bases, with 7 bases between. The gene calls are TRBV7-2 and TRBJ1-2; the D is unclear. Source: CD4+ T cells from blood, cultured in vitro, taken about 7 months after SARS-CoV-2 vaccination. The sequence was collected from a human donor who had recovered from COVID-19. The CDR3 DNA sequence: TGTGCCAGCAGCTCGGACTTCTATGGCTACACCTTC. This encodes CASSSDFYGYTF. Supplemented by reference TRBV7-2 and TRBJ1-2, the full variable domain reads GAGVSQSPSNKVTEKGKDVELRCDPISGHTALYWYRQSLGQGLEFLIYFQGNSAPDKSGLPSDRFSAERTGGSVSTLTIQRTQQEDSAVYLCASSSDFYGYTFGSGTRLTVV.